Below are 28 T cell receptor beta chains sequenced from a single sample in a study of CD4+ T cells in melanoma. Method: immunoSEQ multiplex PCR; TCRdb's copy keeps in-frame clones and lacks some. The profile shows over 100,000 clones, roughly 90% of them singletons. Sequences were obtained from peripheral blood. The receptor set was obtained from a human donor with melanoma.

The rearrangement links TRBV4-3 to TRBJ2-6, with D unclear. Trimming took 1 base from V and 4 from J, leaving 2 bases between them. CDR1 and CDR2 from the germline V gene are LGHNA and YSLEER. The CDR3 covers 13 residues. This CDR3 is CASSQVGANVLTF. The CDR3 DNA reads as TGCGCCAGCAGCCAAGTAGGGGCCAACGTCCTGACTTTC.

J is TRBJ1-2 and V is TRBV30, with D possibly being TRBD1 (6 bases). The CDR3 sequence is 13 residues long. V was clipped by 4 bases and J by 7 bases, with 16 bases between them. Germline V gene lookup returns CDR1 GTSNPN and CDR2 SVGIG (reference sequence). The CDR3 spells CAWIDIRGGGYTF. The CDR3 bases are TGTGCCTGGATCGATATAAGGGGGGGTGGCTACACCTTC.

The chain combines TRBV5-1 with TRBJ2-1; the match to TRBD2 covers 9 bases. V gave up 0 bases and J gave up 2 bases; unmatched junction bases: 3. CDR1 SGHRS and CDR2 YFSETQ come from the germline V gene. The CDR3 extends over 16 amino acids. CDR3 coding DNA: TGCGCCAGCAGCTTGGACGCGGGGGGGACCTACAATGAGCAGTTCTTC. It specifies CASSLDAGGTYNEQFF.

This chain joins TRBV27 and TRBJ2-3; either TRBD1 or TRBD2 may fit D (7 bases each). Per the germline V gene, CDR1 is MNHEY and CDR2 is SMNVEV (reference sequence). V was shortened by 6 bases and J by 4 bases, with 17 bases between the two germline ends. There are 15 residues in the CDR3. DNA of the CDR3: TGTGCCAGCAGACTAAAGCAGGGGGGGGCAGATACGCAGTATTTT. Protein: CASRLKQGGADTQYF.

The V and J genes are TRBV6-1 and TRBJ1-3, with D unresolved. Germline V gene sequence: CDR1 MNHNS, CDR2 SASEGT. V was pared by 7 bases and J by 3 bases, with 7 bases between. CDR3 size: 12 residues. The CDR3 DNA follows: TGTGCCAGCATGGCCCTTGGAAACACCATATATTTT. It is translated as CASMALGNTIYF.

This clone occurred once. One end of the junction is discordant with germline, which a read error may explain. V usage is TRBV4-1 and J usage is TRBJ2-4; a weak D match, TRBD1 (5 bases). The CDR3 is 14 amino acids. Germline V gene lookup returns CDR1 MGHRA and CDR2 YSYEKL. The CDR3 region is CASSQGQGRNIQYF. In DNA form, the CDR3 reads TGCGCCAGCAGTCAAGGTCAGGGCAGAAACATTCAGTACTTC.

This rearrangement joins TRBV9 to TRBJ1-4, with a tentative D call TRBD1 (5 bases). V lost 4 bases to trimming and J lost 7 bases, with 17 bases between them. This CDR3 region has 15 residues. Germline-derived CDR1 and CDR2 are SGDLS and YYNGEE. CDR3 region: CASSPMGGGTEKLFF. In DNA form, the CDR3 reads TGTGCCAGCAGCCCAATGGGGGGGGGTACTGAAAAACTGTTTTTT.

In the case of this clone: Other DNA sequences from this sample encode an identical CDR3 as well. The chain recombines TRBV7-3 with TRBJ2-3; D unresolved. The CDR3 has 14 amino acids. The V end lost 3 bases, the J end lost 2 bases, and 9 bases lay between the germline ends. Per the germline V gene, CDR1 is SGHTA and CDR2 is FQGTGA. The CDR3 nucleotides read TGTGCCAGCAGCTTGACACTATCCACAGATACGCAGTATTTT. This translates into CASSLTLSTDTQYF.

This rearrangement joins TRBV19 to TRBJ2-5, with D possibly TRBD1 on 5 matching bases. The CDR3 covers 14 residues. V lost 10 bases, J lost 5 bases, and 20 bases lay in between. Germline V gene sequence: CDR1 LNHDA, CDR2 SQIVND (reference sequence). The CDR3 DNA sequence: TGTGCCACCGCGACCAGGGCCCGAACGGAGACCCAGTACTTC. Protein: CATATRARTETQYF.

This clone was seen a handful of times. J is TRBJ2-5 and V is TRBV19; D may correspond to TRBD1 or TRBD2 (5 bases each). V gave up 3 bases and J gave up 4 bases, with 9 bases separating them. CDR1 LNHDA and CDR2 SQIVND come from the germline V gene (reference sequence). The CDR3 extends over 13 amino acids. The CDR3 nucleotides are TGTGCCAGTAGTATTGGGGGACGAGAGACCCAGTACTTC. This codes for CASSIGGRETQYF.

The V call is TRBV18, the J call TRBJ2-6, with a weak D call TRBD2 (5 bases). CDR1 is KGHSH, CDR2 LQKENI, per germline. The CDR3 is 16 amino acids. V lost 3 bases, J lost 0 bases, and 9 bases lay in between. DNA of the CDR3: TGTGCCAGCTCACCCGGACTGGTCTCTGGGGCCAACGTCCTGACTTTC. It specifies CASSPGLVSGANVLTF. Combining the CDR3 with reference TRBV18 and TRBJ2-6 gives the whole variable domain NAGVMQNPRHLVRRRGQEARLRCSPMKGHSHVYWYRQLPEEGLKFMVYLQKENIIDESGMPKERFSAEFPKEGPSILRIQQVVRGDSAAYFCASSPGLVSGANVLTFGAGSRLTVL.

This chain links TRBV18 with TRBJ2-3; D ambiguous. The germline V gene has CDR1 KGHSH and CDR2 LQKENI. The V end was cut by 3 bases, the J end by 6 bases, with 13 bases between. The CDR3 totals 14 residues. The CDR3 sequence is CASSPNNDPDTQYF. The CDR3 coding sequence is TGTGCCAGCTCACCTAATAATGACCCGGATACGCAGTATTTT. Full variable domain (outside the CDR3, taken from reference TRBV18 and TRBJ2-3): NAGVMQNPRHLVRRRGQEARLRCSPMKGHSHVYWYRQLPEEGLKFMVYLQKENIIDESGMPKERFSAEFPKEGPSILRIQQVVRGDSAAYFCASSPNNDPDTQYFGPGTRLTVL.

The chain carries TRBV11-2 and TRBJ1-6; no clear D gene. Trimming cost V 6 bases and J 2 bases, with 17 bases left between them. Germline values: CDR1 SGHAT, CDR2 FQNNGV. This CDR3 region has 17 residues. Written as DNA, the CDR3 is TGTGCCAGCAGGACGAACCAAGGAGTTACCTATAATTCACCCCTCCACTTT. It translates to CASRTNQGVTYNSPLHF.

V is TRBV9 and J is TRBJ2-7; TRBD1 is a possible D gene (5 bases). The CDR3 loop spans 13 amino acids. Trimming cost V 0 bases and J 5 bases, with 9 bases left between them. Germline loops: CDR1 SGDLS, CDR2 YYNGEE. The CDR3 bases are TGTGCCAGCAGCGTAGGGCAGGGCGACGAGCAGTACTTC. Its translation is CASSVGQGDEQYF. Together with reference TRBV9 and TRBJ2-7, the CDR3 gives the full variable domain: DSGVTQTPKHLITATGQRVTLRCSPRSGDLSVYWYQQSLDQGLQFLIQYYNGEERAKGNILERFSAQQFPDLHSELNLSSLELGDSALYFCASSVGQGDEQYFGPGTRLTVT.

CDR3 bases: TGCGCCAGCAGCGTTGAAAGCAATCAGCCCCAGCATTTT. Protein sequence: CASSVESNQPQHF. The chain uses TRBV5-1 and TRBJ1-5, with D unclear. Germline V gene data show CDR1 as SGHRS and CDR2 as YFSETQ. The CDR3 is 13 residues long. Trimming shortened V by 4 bases and J by 1 base, and 6 bases separated the two germline ends.

The V and J genes are TRBV10-3 and TRBJ2-2; 8 bases are shared with TRBD1. V lost 5 bases and J lost 6; bases outside the gene matches: 14. The germline V gene encodes CDR1 ENHRY and CDR2 SYGVKD. The CDR3 loop spans 17 amino acids. The CDR3 spells CAISPTGAGASAGELFF. CDR3 nucleotide sequence: TGTGCCATCAGTCCGACAGGGGCGGGCGCTTCCGCCGGGGAGCTGTTTTTT.

The rearrangement joins TRBV6-5 to TRBJ1-3, with D perhaps matching TRBD1 (5 bases). This CDR3 has 15 amino acids. Trimming left V 4 bases short and J 0 bases short, with 10 bases between. The germline gives CDR1 MNHEY, CDR2 SVGAGI. This chain's CDR3 is CASSSRGSSGNTIYF. CDR3 sequence (DNA): TGTGCCAGCAGTTCGCGGGGCAGCTCTGGAAACACCATATATTTT.

This chain links TRBV11-2 with TRBJ1-1, with D unresolved. The CDR3 is made up of 13 amino acids. Trimming stripped 5 bases from V and 1 base from J, with 8 bases between. Germline values: CDR1 SGHAT, CDR2 FQNNGV. This chain's CDR3 is CASSAEGNTEAFF. Written as DNA, the CDR3 is TGTGCCAGCAGCGCGGAAGGGAACACTGAAGCTTTCTTT.

This chain uses TRBV7-9 with TRBJ2-5, with 7 bases lining up with TRBD1. CDR3 length equals 11 residues. Germline CDR1 reads SEHNR; CDR2 reads FQNEAQ (reference sequence). Unmatched junction bases numbered 4, after V lost 6 bases and J lost 9 bases. This CDR3 reads CASRRTGAQYF. The CDR3 DNA follows: TGTGCCAGCAGGCGCACAGGGGCCCAGTACTTC.

The genes are TRBV18 and TRBJ2-7, with 9 bases lining up with TRBD2. Germline V gene data show CDR1 as KGHSH and CDR2 as LQKENI. This CDR3 is built from 16 residues. V dropped 3 bases and J dropped 1; count of bases not matched to a gene: 7. The CDR3 sequence: CASSPGLAGVSYEQYF. In nucleotides, the CDR3 is TGTGCCAGCTCACCGGGTTTAGCGGGGGTTTCCTACGAGCAGTACTTC.

The genes are TRBV19 and TRBJ2-1; no clear D. V was cut by 5 bases and J by 0 bases, with 11 bases left in between. The CDR3 totals 15 residues. Germline V CDR1 and CDR2: LNHDA, SQIVND (reference sequence). In DNA form, the CDR3 reads TGTGCCAGTAGTCCCCGGCCGAGCTCCTACAATGAGCAGTTCTTC. This gives the protein CASSPRPSSYNEQFF.

The chain links TRBV5-1 to TRBJ2-5, with D tentatively TRBD2 (6 bases). This CDR3 has 15 residues. Per the germline V gene, CDR1 is SGHRS and CDR2 is YFSETQ. Deletions cut 6 bases from V and 1 base from J, with 16 bases between. The CDR3 bases are TGCGCCAGCAACTTTGTATCGGGACTCCAAGAGACCCAGTACTTC. Translated, it gives CASNFVSGLQETQYF.

The V gene is TRBV4-3, the J gene TRBJ2-1; D gene unclear. In germline, CDR1 is LGHNA, CDR2 YSLEER. V lost 0 bases, J lost 6 bases, and 9 bases lay in between. The CDR3 consists of 14 residues. Here the CDR3 reads CASSQDRVGNEQFF. CDR3 nucleotides: TGCGCCAGCAGCCAAGATCGAGTTGGCAATGAGCAGTTCTTC.

J is TRBJ1-3 and V is TRBV7-2; D is unclear. V was shortened by 4 bases and J by 4 bases, with 20 bases between the two germline ends. CDR3 length equals 17 residues. CDR1 is SGHTA, CDR2 FQGNSA, per germline. CDR3: CASSSRDDLTLGNTIYF. In DNA, the CDR3 is TGTGCCAGCAGCTCACGCGACGACTTAACCCTGGGAAACACCATATATTTT.

This clone appeared a single time. The rearrangement links TRBV5-1 to TRBJ2-1; the match to TRBD2 covers 7 bases. The V gene's germline CDR1 is SGHRS and CDR2 YFSETQ. V lost 4 bases, J lost 2 bases, and 9 bases stayed unmatched. CDR3 length: 16 residues. The CDR3 coding sequence is TGCGCCAGCAGCGGACAAGGACTAGGCACCTACAATGAGCAGTTCTTC. Amino acid sequence: CASSGQGLGTYNEQFF.

The gene calls are TRBV29-1 and TRBJ2-1; D unclear. CDR1 is SQVTM and CDR2 is ANQGSEA in the germline V gene. This CDR3 comprises 10 residues. Between the trimmed V and J ends, which lost 7 bases and 7 bases, there was a span of 8 bases. The CDR3 DNA reads TGCAGCGCGACGCGGAATGAGCAGTTCTTC. Translation gives CSATRNEQFF.

This clone has just one count. This chain joins TRBV6-6 and TRBJ1-5, with a weak D call TRBD1 (5 bases). Trimming cost V 2 bases and J 6 bases, with 17 bases left between them. This CDR3 spans 16 amino acids. CDR1 MNHNY and CDR2 SVGAGI come from the germline V gene (reference sequence). This chain's CDR3 is CASSYPNQGSGQPQHF. The CDR3, as DNA: TGTGCCAGCAGTTACCCCAATCAGGGATCGGGTCAGCCCCAGCATTTT.

CDR3 protein: CASSLFVAGSNQPQHF. The CDR3 DNA sequence: TGTGCCAGCAGTTTATTTGTGGCAGGTAGCAATCAGCCCCAGCATTTT. The chain uses TRBV27 and TRBJ1-5; D remains unclear. Germline V gives CDR1 MNHEY, CDR2 SMNVEV (reference sequence). The CDR3 contains 16 residues. V was clipped by 1 base and J by 0 bases, with 10 bases between them.